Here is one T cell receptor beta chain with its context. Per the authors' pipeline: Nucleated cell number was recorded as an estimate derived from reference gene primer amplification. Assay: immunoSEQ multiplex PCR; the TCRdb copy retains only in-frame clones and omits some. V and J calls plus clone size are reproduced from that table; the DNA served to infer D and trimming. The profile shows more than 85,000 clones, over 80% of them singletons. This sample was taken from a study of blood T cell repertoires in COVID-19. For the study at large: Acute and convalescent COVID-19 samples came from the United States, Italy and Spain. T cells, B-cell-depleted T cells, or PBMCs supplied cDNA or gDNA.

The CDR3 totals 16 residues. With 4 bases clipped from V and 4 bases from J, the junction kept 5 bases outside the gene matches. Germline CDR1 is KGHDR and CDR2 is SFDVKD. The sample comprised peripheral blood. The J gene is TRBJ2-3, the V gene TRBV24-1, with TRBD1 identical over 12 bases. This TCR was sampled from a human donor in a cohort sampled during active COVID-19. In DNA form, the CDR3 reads TGTGCCACCAGTGACCGGGACAGGGGGCTTTCAGATACGCAGTATTTT. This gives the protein CATSDRDRGLSDTQYF.